The present TCR beta chain was sequenced within a study of blood T cell repertoires in COVID-19. Study context: COVID-19 samples from acute and convalescent phases originated in the United States, Italy and Spain.

The CDR3 totals 15 residues. Trimming cost V 3 bases and J 7 bases, with 16 bases left between them. CDR1 SGHTA and CDR2 FQGNSA come from the germline V gene. Authors' analysis steps: The assay estimated nucleated cells by amplifying reference gene primers. Clones were sequenced by immunoSEQ multiplex PCR, and TCRdb holds only the in-frame ones, with some missing. V, J and clone size are taken as reported in that table, and D and trimming were inferred from the DNA itself. This table has approximately 70,000 clones, roughly 73% appearing once. The receptor was isolated from a woman aged 60-75 years with acute or convalescent COVID-19. This rearrangement joins TRBV7-2 to TRBJ2-1; D is perhaps TRBD2 (5 bases). Source material: peripheral blood. The CDR3 DNA reads TGTGCCAGCAGCTTTCCCGGGGTATGGAAAAATGAGCAGTTCTTC. Translated, it gives CASSFPGVWKNEQFF. Variable domain in full (rest from reference TRBV7-2 and TRBJ2-1): GAGVSQSPSNKVTEKGKDVELRCDPISGHTALYWYRQSLGQGLEFLIYFQGNSAPDKSGLPSDRFSAERTGGSVSTLTIQRTQQEDSAVYLCASSFPGVWKNEQFFGPGTRLTVL.